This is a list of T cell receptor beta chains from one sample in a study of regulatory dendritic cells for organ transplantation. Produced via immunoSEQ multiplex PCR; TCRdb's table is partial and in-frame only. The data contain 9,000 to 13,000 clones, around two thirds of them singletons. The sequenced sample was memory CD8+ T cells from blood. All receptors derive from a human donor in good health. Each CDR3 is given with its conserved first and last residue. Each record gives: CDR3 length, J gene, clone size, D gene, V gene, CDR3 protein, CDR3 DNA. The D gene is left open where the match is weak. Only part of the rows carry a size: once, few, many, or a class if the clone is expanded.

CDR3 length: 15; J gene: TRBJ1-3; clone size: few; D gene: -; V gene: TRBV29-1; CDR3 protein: CSVMGHTSSGNTIYF; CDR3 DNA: TGCAGCGTGATGGGACACACGAGCTCTGGAAACACCATATATTTT
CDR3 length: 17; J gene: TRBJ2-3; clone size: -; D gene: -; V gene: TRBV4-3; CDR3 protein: CASSQDSPGTGGDTQYF; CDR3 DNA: TGCGCCAGCAGCCAAGATTCCCCCGGGACCGGCGGAGATACGCAGTATTTT
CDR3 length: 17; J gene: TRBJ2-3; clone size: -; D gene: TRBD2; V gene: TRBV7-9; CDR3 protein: CASSLVSSGYGTDTQYF; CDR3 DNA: TGTGCCAGCAGCTTAGTTTCTAGCGGATATGGCACAGATACGCAGTATTTT
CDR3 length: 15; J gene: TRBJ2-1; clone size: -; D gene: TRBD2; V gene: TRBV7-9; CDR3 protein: CASRKLAEIQNEQFF; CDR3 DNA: TGTGCCAGCAGAAAACTAGCGGAGATCCAGAATGAGCAGTTCTTC
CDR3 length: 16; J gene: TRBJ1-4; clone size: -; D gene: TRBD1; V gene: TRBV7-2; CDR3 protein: CASSQGVTPTNEKLFF; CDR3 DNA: TGTGCCAGCAGCCAGGGGGTCACACCAACTAATGAAAAACTGTTTTTT
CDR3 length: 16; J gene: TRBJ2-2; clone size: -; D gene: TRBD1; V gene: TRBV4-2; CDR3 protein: CASSQDEHRGPGELFF; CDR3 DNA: TGTGCCAGCAGCCAAGATGAGCACAGGGGGCCCGGGGAGCTGTTTTTT
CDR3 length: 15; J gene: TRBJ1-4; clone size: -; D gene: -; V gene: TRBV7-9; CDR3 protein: CASSLAETGLEKLFF; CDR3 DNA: TGTGCCAGCAGCTTAGCAGAGACAGGCCTTGAAAAACTGTTTTTT
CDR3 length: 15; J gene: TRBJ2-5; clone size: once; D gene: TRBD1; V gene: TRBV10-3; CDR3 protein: CAISEQTGFVETQYF; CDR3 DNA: TGTGCCATCAGTGAACAGACAGGGTTTGTGGAGACCCAGTACTTC
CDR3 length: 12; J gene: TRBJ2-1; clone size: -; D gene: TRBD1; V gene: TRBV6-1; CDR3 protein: CASRTGSNEQFF; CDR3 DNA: TGTGCCAGCAGGACAGGGAGCAATGAGCAGTTCTTC
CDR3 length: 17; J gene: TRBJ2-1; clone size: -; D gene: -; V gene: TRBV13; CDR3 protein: CASSLVGSGLSYNEQFF; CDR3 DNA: TGTGCCAGCAGCTTAGTCGGTAGCGGACTCTCCTACAATGAGCAGTTCTTC
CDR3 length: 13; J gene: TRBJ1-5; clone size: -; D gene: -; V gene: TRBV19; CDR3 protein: CATSTVVNQPQHF; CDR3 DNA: TGTGCCACATCCACTGTGGTTAATCAGCCCCAGCATTTT
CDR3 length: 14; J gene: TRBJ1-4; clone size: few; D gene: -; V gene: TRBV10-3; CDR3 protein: CASDLTGNNEKLFF; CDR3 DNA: TGTGCCAGCGACCTTACAGGGAATAATGAAAAACTGTTTTTT
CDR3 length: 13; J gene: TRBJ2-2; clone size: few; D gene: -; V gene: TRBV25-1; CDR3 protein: CASSDSYTGELFF; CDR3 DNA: TGTGCCAGCAGTGATTCGTACACCGGGGAGCTGTTTTTT
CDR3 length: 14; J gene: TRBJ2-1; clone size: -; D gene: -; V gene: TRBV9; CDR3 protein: CASSVDLGNNEQFF; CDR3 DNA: TGTGCCAGCAGCGTAGATCTAGGAAACAATGAGCAGTTCTTC
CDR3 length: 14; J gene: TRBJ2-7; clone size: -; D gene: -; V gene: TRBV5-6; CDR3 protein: CASSPQGRTYEQYF; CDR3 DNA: TGTGCCAGCAGCCCACAGGGACGGACCTACGAGCAGTACTTC
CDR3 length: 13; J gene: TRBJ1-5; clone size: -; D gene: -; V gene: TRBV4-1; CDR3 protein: CASSQDRNQPQHF; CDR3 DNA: TGCGCCAGCAGCCAAGATCGGAATCAGCCCCAGCATTTT
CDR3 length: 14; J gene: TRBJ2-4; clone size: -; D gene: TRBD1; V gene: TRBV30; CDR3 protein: CAWSLSGTGTIQYF; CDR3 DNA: TGTGCCTGGAGTCTATCCGGGACAGGGACCATTCAGTACTTC
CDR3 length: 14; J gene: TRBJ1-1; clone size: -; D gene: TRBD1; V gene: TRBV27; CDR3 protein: CASRLTINRGEAFF; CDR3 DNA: TGTGCCAGCAGACTTACAATCAACAGGGGTGAAGCTTTCTTT
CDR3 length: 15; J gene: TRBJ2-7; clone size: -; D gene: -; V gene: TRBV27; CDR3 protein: CASSFGGTGPYEQYF; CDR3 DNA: TGTGCCAGCAGTTTTGGCGGGACTGGCCCCTACGAGCAGTACTTC
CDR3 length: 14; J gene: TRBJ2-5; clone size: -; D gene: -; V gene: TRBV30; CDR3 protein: CAWSATMMLETQYF; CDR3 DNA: TGTGCCTGGAGTGCGACTATGATGTTGGAGACCCAGTACTTC
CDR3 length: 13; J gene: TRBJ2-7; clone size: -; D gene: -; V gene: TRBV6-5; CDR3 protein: CASSDRDSYEQYF; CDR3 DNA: TGTGCCAGCAGCGATCGCGACTCCTACGAGCAGTACTTC
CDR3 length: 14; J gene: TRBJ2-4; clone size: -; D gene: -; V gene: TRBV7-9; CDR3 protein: CASSPTRGLDIQYF; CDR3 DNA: TGTGCCAGCAGCCCGACGCGAGGGCTGGACATTCAGTACTTC
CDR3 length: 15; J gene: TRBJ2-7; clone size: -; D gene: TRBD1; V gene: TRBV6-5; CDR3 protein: CASSYPGQGFDEQYF; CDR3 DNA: TGTGCCAGCAGTTACCCGGGACAGGGTTTCGACGAGCAGTACTTC